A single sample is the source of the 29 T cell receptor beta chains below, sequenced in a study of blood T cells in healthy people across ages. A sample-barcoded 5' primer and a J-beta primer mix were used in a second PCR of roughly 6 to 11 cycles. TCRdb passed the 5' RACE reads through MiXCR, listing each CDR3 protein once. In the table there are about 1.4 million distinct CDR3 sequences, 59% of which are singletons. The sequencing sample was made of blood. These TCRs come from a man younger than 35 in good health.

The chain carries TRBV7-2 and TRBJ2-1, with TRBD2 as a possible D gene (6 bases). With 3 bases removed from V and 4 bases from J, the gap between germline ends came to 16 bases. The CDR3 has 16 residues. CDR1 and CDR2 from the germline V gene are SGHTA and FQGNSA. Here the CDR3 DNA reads TGTGCCAGCAGCTTCAGCCCCGGGAGTGGTTACAATGAGCAGTTCTTC. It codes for CASSFSPGSGYNEQFF.

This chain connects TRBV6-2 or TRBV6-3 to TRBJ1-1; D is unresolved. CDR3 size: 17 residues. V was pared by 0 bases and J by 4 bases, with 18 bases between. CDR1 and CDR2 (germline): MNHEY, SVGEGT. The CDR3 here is CASSYSQLDGTATEAFF. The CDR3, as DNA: TGTGCCAGCAGTTACTCTCAGCTGGACGGAACGGCCACTGAAGCTTTCTTT.

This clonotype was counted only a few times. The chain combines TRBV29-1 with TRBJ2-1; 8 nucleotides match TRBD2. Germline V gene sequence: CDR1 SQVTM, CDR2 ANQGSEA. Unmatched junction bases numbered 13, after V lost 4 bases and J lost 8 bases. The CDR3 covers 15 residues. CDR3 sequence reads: CSVVTAGVSIDEQFF. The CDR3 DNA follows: TGCAGCGTTGTTACAGCGGGAGTGTCTATCGATGAGCAGTTCTTC.

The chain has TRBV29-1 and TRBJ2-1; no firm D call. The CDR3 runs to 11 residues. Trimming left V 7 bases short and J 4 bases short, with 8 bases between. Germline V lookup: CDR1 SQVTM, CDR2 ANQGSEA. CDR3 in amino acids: CSGKSYNEQFF. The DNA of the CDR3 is TGCAGCGGAAAGTCTTACAATGAGCAGTTCTTC.

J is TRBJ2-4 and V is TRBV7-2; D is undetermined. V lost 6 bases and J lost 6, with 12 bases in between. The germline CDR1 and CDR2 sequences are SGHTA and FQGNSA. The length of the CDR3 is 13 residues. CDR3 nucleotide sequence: TGTGCCAGCAGACCCGGTGCGGTAAACATTCAGTACTTC. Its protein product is CASRPGAVNIQYF.

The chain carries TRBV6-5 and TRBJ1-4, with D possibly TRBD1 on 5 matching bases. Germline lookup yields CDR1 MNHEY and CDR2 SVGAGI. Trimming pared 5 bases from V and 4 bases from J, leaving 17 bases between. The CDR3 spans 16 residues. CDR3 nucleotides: TGTGCCAGCAGTCAGCTATCGGGACGGTTTAATGAAAAACTGTTTTTT. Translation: CASSQLSGRFNEKLFF.

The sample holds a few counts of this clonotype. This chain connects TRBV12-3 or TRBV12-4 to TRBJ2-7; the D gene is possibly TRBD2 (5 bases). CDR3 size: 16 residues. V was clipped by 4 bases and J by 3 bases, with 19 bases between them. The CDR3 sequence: CASSYNPGLVIYEQYF. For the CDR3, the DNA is TGTGCCAGCAGTTATAATCCGGGATTAGTAATCTACGAGCAGTACTTC.

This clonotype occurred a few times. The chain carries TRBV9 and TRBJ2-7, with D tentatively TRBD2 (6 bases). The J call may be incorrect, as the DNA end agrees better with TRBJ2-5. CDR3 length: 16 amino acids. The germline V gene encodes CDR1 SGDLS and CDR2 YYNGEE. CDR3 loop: CASSVGGVHFAETQYF. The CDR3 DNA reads TGTGCCAGCAGCGTAGGGGGGGTTCACTTCGCAGAGACCCAGTACTTC.

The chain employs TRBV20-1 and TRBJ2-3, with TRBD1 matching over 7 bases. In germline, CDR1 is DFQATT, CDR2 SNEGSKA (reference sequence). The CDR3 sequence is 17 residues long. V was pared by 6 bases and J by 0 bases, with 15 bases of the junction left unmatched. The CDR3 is CSAHSPRDSPSTDTQYF. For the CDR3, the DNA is TGCAGTGCCCACAGCCCCCGGGACAGCCCTAGCACAGATACGCAGTATTTT.

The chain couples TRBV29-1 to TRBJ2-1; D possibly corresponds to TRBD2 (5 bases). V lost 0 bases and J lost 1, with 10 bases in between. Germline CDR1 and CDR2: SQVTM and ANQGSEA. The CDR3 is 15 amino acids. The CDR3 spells CSVEERVSSYNEQFF. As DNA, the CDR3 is TGCAGCGTTGAAGAGCGGGTCTCATCCTACAATGAGCAGTTCTTC.

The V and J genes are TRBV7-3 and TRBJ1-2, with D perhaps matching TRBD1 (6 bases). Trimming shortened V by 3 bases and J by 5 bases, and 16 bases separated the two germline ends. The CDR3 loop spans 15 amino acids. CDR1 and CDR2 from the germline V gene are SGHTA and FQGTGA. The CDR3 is CASSFWGPGGYGYTF. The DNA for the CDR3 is TGTGCCAGCAGCTTTTGGGGGCCGGGCGGATATGGCTACACCTTC.

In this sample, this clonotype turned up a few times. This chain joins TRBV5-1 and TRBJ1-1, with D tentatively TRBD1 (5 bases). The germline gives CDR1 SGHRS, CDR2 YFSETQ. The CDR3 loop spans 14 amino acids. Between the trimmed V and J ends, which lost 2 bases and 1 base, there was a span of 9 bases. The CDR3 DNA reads TGCGCCAGCAGCTTCAGACAGCAGAACACTGAAGCTTTCTTT. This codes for CASSFRQQNTEAFF.

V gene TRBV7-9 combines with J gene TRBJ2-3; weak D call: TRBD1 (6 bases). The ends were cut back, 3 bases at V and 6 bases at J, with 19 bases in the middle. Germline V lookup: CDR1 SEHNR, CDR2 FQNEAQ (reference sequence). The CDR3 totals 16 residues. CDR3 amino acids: CASSFISQGPGDTQYF. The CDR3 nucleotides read TGTGCCAGCAGCTTTATTAGCCAGGGGCCCGGGGATACGCAGTATTTT.

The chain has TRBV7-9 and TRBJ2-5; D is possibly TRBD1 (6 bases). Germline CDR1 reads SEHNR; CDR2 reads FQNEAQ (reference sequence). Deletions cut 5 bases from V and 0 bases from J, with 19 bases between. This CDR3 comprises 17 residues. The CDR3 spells CASSPGTLRLDQETQYF. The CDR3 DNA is TGTGCCAGCAGCCCCGGGACACTTAGATTAGACCAAGAGACCCAGTACTTC. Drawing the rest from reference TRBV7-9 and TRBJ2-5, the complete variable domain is DTGVSQNPRHKITKRGQNVTFRCDPISEHNRLYWYRQTLGQGPEFLTYFQNEAQLEKSRLLSDRFSAERPKGSFSTLEIQRTEQGDSAMYLCASSPGTLRLDQETQYFGPGTRLLVL.

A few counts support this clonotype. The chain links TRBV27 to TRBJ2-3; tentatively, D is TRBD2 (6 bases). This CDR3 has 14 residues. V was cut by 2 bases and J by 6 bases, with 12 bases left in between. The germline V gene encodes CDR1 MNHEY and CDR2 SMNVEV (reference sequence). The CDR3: CASSLGTRGDTQYF. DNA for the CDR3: TGTGCCAGCAGTTTAGGGACCCGGGGGGATACGCAGTATTTT.

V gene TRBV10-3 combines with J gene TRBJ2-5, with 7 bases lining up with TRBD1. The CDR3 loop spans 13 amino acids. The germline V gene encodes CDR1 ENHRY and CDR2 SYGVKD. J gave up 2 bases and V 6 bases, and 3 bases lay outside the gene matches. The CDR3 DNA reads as TGTGCCATCAGGGGCAGGGGGCAAGAGACCCAGTACTTC. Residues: CAIRGRGQETQYF.

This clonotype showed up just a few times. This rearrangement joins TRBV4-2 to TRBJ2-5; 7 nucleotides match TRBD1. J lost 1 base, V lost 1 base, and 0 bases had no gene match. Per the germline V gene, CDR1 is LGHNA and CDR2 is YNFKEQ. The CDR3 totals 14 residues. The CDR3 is CASSQGDSQETQYF. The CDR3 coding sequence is TGTGCCAGCAGCCAAGGGGACAGCCAAGAGACCCAGTACTTC.

Written as DNA, the CDR3 is TGTGCCAGCAGCTCTGTCGGGGAAACCTCGTCCCAGTATTTT. Translated: CASSSVGETSSQYF. The chain is built from TRBV5-6 and TRBJ2-3; possibly TRBD2 for D (5 bases). V was pared by 3 bases and J by 12 bases, with 20 bases between. Germline-derived CDR1 and CDR2 are SGHDT and YYEEEE. The CDR3 runs 14 residues.

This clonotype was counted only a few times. The DNA for the CDR3 is TGTGCCATCAGTCAATCCGGGACAGGGACTCACGAGCAGTACTTC. As protein: CAISQSGTGTHEQYF. This sequence joins TRBV10-3 and TRBJ2-7, with 9 nucleotides matching TRBD1. Trimming at V came to 5 bases and at J to 5 bases, leaving 10 bases not matched to a gene. Germline CDR1 ENHRY, CDR2 SYGVKD. This CDR3 contains 15 residues.

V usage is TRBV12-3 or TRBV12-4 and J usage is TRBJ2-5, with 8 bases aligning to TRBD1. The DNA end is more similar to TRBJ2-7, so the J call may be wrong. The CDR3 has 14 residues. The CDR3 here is CASAPGTGHSEQYF. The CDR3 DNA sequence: TGTGCCAGCGCCCCTGGGACAGGCCATTCCGAGCAGTACTTC.

The CDR3 here is CASSVVTGGDTQYF. The DNA for the CDR3 is TGTGCCAGCAGCGTTGTGACCGGGGGGGATACGCAGTATTTT. The V gene is TRBV5-4, the J gene TRBJ2-3; 7 nucleotides line up with TRBD2. This CDR3 has 14 amino acids. Germline trimming cut 4 bases from V and 6 bases from J; bases unmatched to any gene: 8. Germline-derived CDR1 and CDR2 are SGHNT and YYREEE (reference sequence).

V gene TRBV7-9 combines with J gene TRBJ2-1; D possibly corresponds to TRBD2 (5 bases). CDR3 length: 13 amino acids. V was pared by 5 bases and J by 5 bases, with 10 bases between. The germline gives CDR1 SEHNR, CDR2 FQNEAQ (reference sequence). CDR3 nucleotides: TGTGCCAGCAGCGAGGGTAGCGACAATGAGCAGTTCTTC. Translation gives CASSEGSDNEQFF. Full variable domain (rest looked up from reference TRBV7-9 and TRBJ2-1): DTGVSQNPRHKITKRGQNVTFRCDPISEHNRLYWYRQTLGQGPEFLTYFQNEAQLEKSRLLSDRFSAERPKGSFSTLEIQRTEQGDSAMYLCASSEGSDNEQFFGPGTRLTVL.

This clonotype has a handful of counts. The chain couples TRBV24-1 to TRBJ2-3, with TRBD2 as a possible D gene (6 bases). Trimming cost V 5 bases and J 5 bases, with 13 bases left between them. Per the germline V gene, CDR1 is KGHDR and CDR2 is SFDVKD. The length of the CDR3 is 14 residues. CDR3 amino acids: CATSGLGAGDTQYF. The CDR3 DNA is TGTGCCACCAGTGGATTGGGAGCGGGAGATACGCAGTATTTT.

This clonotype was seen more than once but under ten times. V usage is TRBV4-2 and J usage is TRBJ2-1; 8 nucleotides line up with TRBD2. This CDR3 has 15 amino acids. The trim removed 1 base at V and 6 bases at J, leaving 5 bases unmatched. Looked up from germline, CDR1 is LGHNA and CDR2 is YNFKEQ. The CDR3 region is CASSQGDGGANEQFF. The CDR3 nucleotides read TGTGCCAGCAGCCAAGGCGACGGGGGGGCCAATGAGCAGTTCTTC.

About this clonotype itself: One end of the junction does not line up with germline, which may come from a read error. CDR3 bases: TGTGTCAGCAGTTACGAGGGACTAGCGGGCGGCAATGAGCAGTTCTTC. This encodes CVSSYEGLAGGNEQFF. The rearrangement joins TRBV6-2 or TRBV6-3 to TRBJ2-1, with TRBD2 matching 12 bases. Germline V lookup: CDR1 MNHEY, CDR2 SVGEGT. The CDR3 runs to 16 residues.

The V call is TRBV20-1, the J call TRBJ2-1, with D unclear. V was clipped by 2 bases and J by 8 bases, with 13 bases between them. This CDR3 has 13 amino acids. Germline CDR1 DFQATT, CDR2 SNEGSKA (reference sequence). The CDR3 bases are TGCAGTGCTAGATCCATCCGCCACGATGAGCAGTTCTTC. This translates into CSARSIRHDEQFF.

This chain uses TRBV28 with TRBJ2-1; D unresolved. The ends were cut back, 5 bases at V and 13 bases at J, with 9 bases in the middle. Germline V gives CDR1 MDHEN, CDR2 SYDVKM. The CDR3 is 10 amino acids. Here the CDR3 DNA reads TGTGCCAGCAGTGGTTCCATCCAGTTCTTC. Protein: CASSGSIQFF.

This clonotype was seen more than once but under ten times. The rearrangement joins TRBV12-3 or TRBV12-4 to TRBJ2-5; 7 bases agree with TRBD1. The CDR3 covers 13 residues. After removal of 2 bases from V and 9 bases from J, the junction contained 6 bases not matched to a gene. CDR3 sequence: CASSLNHQGAQYF. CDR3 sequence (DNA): TGTGCCAGCAGTTTAAATCACCAGGGGGCCCAGTACTTC.

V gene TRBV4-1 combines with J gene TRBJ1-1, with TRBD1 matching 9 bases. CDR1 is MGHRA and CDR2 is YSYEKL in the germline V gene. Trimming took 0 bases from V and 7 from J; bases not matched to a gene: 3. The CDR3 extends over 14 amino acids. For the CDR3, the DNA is TGCGCCAGCAGCCAAGATGTGGGACAGGGTGAAGCTTTCTTT. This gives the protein CASSQDVGQGEAFF.